Listed below are T cell receptor beta chains from one sample, sequenced in a study of shared clonotypes between healthy human individuals. TCRdb's table, derived via immunoSEQ multiplex PCR, lists solely in-frame clones and lacks some. The sample carries some 2,000,000 clones, less than 95% recorded once. Sequenced material: naive CD8+ T cells sorted from blood. The source is a man between 18 and 29 years old in good health. CDR3s leave out the opening cysteine and the closing phenylalanine or tryptophan.

v_call: TRBV7-9
cdr3_length: 14
cdr3_aa: ASSQPGTGKGYEQY

v_call: TRBV6-1
cdr3_length: 11
cdr3_aa: ASRFLQQETQY

v_call: TRBV19
cdr3_length: 13
cdr3_aa: ASSFPDRLGSPLH

v_call: TRBV5-1
cdr3_length: 11
cdr3_aa: ASSLVYPTEAF

v_call: TRBV25-1
cdr3_length: 12
cdr3_aa: ASSVGQGHYEQY

v_call: TRBV9
cdr3_length: 13
cdr3_aa: ASSVVDRGEETQY

v_call: TRBV4-1
cdr3_length: 14
cdr3_aa: ASSQGTARPGTEAF

v_call: TRBV11-2
cdr3_length: 15
cdr3_aa: ASSLALGLAVTYEQY

v_call: TRBV5-6
cdr3_length: 13
cdr3_aa: ASSLIPFGANVLT

v_call: TRBV7-6
cdr3_length: 13
cdr3_aa: ASSPTTGDTGELF

v_call: TRBV5-4
cdr3_length: 13
cdr3_aa: ASSLQGSGANVLT

v_call: TRBV7-9
cdr3_length: 13
cdr3_aa: ASSNYNAGSETQY

v_call: TRBV7-9
cdr3_length: 14
cdr3_aa: ASSLASKRGSYEQY

v_call: TRBV7-9
cdr3_length: 15
cdr3_aa: ASSSGTEAPVGEKLF

v_call: TRBV10-3
cdr3_length: 12
cdr3_aa: AISSGNILDEQY

v_call: TRBV10-3
cdr3_length: 12
cdr3_aa: AITDEAASYEQY

v_call: TRBV4-1
cdr3_length: 15
cdr3_aa: ASSQLGQTSMIDEQF

v_call: TRBV10-1
cdr3_length: 15
cdr3_aa: ASSDTVGQRGWNEQF

v_call: TRBV10-3
cdr3_length: 13
cdr3_aa: AIRATSGGPYEQY

v_call: TRBV5-1
cdr3_length: 15
cdr3_aa: ASSWGRVGLAPDEQF

v_call: TRBV2
cdr3_length: 11
cdr3_aa: ASMTQGNYGYT

v_call: TRBV15
cdr3_length: 12
cdr3_aa: ATSRSREDTEAF

v_call: TRBV27
cdr3_length: 13
cdr3_aa: ASSLTLAGLGEQY

v_call: TRBV7-9
cdr3_length: 16
cdr3_aa: ASSLPSTSGGSQITQY

v_call: TRBV13
cdr3_length: 12
cdr3_aa: ASSLGQGGGEQF

v_call: TRBV11-2
cdr3_length: 15
cdr3_aa: ASNYLIGAGGPDTQY

v_call: TRBV27
cdr3_length: 10
cdr3_aa: ASSERGTEAF

v_call: TRBV7-8
cdr3_length: 11
cdr3_aa: ASSLALVSPLH

v_call: TRBV6-1
cdr3_length: 10
cdr3_aa: ASSEPNTEAF

v_call: TRBV27
cdr3_length: 13
cdr3_aa: ASSLGLAGLNEQF

v_call: TRBV11-2
cdr3_length: 13
cdr3_aa: ASSSAPGVSYEQY

v_call: TRBV6-1
cdr3_length: 12
cdr3_aa: ASSDTGLSYEQY

v_call: TRBV9
cdr3_length: 11
cdr3_aa: ASSPDSQETQY

v_call: TRBV30
cdr3_length: 9
cdr3_aa: AWSGQGTLH

v_call: TRBV4-2
cdr3_length: 13
cdr3_aa: ASSPQTGVPGELF

v_call: TRBV6-6
cdr3_length: 10
cdr3_aa: ASSKYNQPQH

v_call: TRBV6-4
cdr3_length: 12
cdr3_aa: ASSDPPFAGELF

v_call: TRBV7-9
cdr3_length: 13
cdr3_aa: ASSLPQERDNEQF

v_call: TRBV27
cdr3_length: 13
cdr3_aa: ASSLGMDNSYEQY

v_call: TRBV6-5
cdr3_length: 11
cdr3_aa: ASSYEAATEAF

v_call: TRBV6-5
cdr3_length: 12
cdr3_aa: ASSYTSGRDEQF

v_call: TRBV28
cdr3_length: 11
cdr3_aa: ASRARGHYGYT

v_call: TRBV10-3
cdr3_length: 16
cdr3_aa: AISESRGTSGAQETQY

v_call: TRBV4-1
cdr3_length: 15
cdr3_aa: VSSQEGGQGGNQPQH

v_call: TRBV6-5
cdr3_length: 13
cdr3_aa: ASRLRGPLGDEQF

v_call: TRBV25-1
cdr3_length: 10
cdr3_aa: ASSWTAREQY

v_call: TRBV29-1
cdr3_length: 11
cdr3_aa: SVLHGTSYEQY

v_call: TRBV7-8
cdr3_length: 13
cdr3_aa: ASSLGGQGAYEQY

v_call: TRBV10-3
cdr3_length: 14
cdr3_aa: AISANRESLEDEQY

v_call: TRBV10-3
cdr3_length: 12
cdr3_aa: AISELAGGYEQY

v_call: TRBV5-1
cdr3_length: 12
cdr3_aa: ASSLGTGTYEQY

v_call: TRBV13
cdr3_length: 13
cdr3_aa: ASSSNPGTGYGYT

v_call: TRBV2
cdr3_length: 11
cdr3_aa: ASSEETGQGYT

v_call: TRBV6-6
cdr3_length: 14
cdr3_aa: AISNWREGRRNEQF

v_call: TRBV7-6
cdr3_length: 11
cdr3_aa: ASSLAHATEAF

v_call: TRBV27
cdr3_length: 15
cdr3_aa: ASSSGWPAESSYEQY

v_call: TRBV23-1
cdr3_length: 13
cdr3_aa: ASIPYGGGINEQF

v_call: TRBV6-1
cdr3_length: 11
cdr3_aa: ASSEWTGYGYT

v_call: TRBV6-5
cdr3_length: 13
cdr3_aa: ASSTRDSLWDTQY